This is a list of T cell receptor beta chains from one sample in a study of blood T cell repertoires in COVID-19. Using immunoSEQ multiplex PCR, the repertoire was profiled, and TCRdb retains in-frame clones only, with some absent. The sample holds hundreds of thousands of clones, 75% to 90% seen once. Sequenced input: peripheral blood. Receptors originate from a woman aged 25 to 39 with active or convalescent COVID-19. CDR3s include the opening cysteine and the closing phenylalanine or tryptophan. A D gene is named only where the DNA matches it firmly. Only part of the rows carry a size: once, few, many, or a class if the clone is expanded.

size: -
V: TRBV29-1
D: TRBD1
J: TRBJ1-2
CDR3: CSVEETRTGNYGYTF
DNA: TGCAGCGTTGAAGAAACCCGGACAGGGAACTATGGCTACACCTTC

size: once
V: TRBV5-1
D: -
J: TRBJ2-7
CDR3: CASSLDGWTGDRYEQYF
DNA: TGCGCCAGCAGCTTGGATGGGTGGACGGGAGATAGGTACGAGCAGTACTTC

size: -
V: TRBV6-6
D: -
J: TRBJ2-7
CDR3: CASSRRGARYEQYF
DNA: TGTGCCAGCAGCCGCAGGGGGGCCAGGTACGAGCAGTACTTC

size: -
V: TRBV6-5
D: TRBD1
J: TRBJ1-1
CDR3: CASSRTGGTEAFF
DNA: TGTGCCAGCAGCCGCACAGGGGGCACTGAAGCTTTCTTT

size: once
V: TRBV18
D: TRBD2
J: TRBJ2-5
CDR3: CASSPVVAGGETQYF
DNA: TGTGCCAGCTCACCTGTAGTAGCGGGAGGAGAGACCCAGTACTTC

size: -
V: TRBV20-1
D: TRBD2
J: TRBJ2-1
CDR3: CSASPGLGVSYNEQFF
DNA: TGCAGTGCTAGTCCAGGACTAGGTGTGTCCTACAATGAGCAGTTCTTC

size: -
V: TRBV6-5
D: -
J: TRBJ1-1
CDR3: CASRGGGADTEAFF
DNA: TGTGCCAGCAGGGGTGGGGGCGCGGACACTGAAGCTTTCTTT

size: -
V: TRBV7-9
D: -
J: TRBJ2-4
CDR3: CASSFQTKNIQYF
DNA: TGTGCCAGCAGCTTTCAGACCAAAAACATTCAGTACTTC

size: -
V: TRBV5-5
D: -
J: TRBJ1-2
CDR3: CASSWDGGPSTNYGYTF
DNA: TGTGCCAGCAGCTGGGACGGAGGGCCCTCTACTAACTATGGCTACACCTTC

size: -
V: TRBV19
D: TRBD2
J: TRBJ2-1
CDR3: CASSPHGGAEQFF
DNA: TGTGCCAGTAGTCCCCACGGGGGGGCTGAGCAGTTCTTC

size: -
V: TRBV5-1
D: -
J: TRBJ2-2
CDR3: CASSLELASGELFF
DNA: TGCGCCAGCAGCTTGGAACTAGCCAGCGGGGAGCTGTTTTTT

size: few
V: TRBV11-2
D: TRBD1
J: TRBJ1-2
CDR3: CASSLDPTGVYGYTF
DNA: TGTGCCAGCAGCTTAGACCCGACAGGGGTCTATGGCTACACCTTC

size: -
V: TRBV6-2/TRBV6-3
D: -
J: TRBJ1-1
CDR3: CASSYRGKGNTEAFF
DNA: TGTGCCAGCAGTTATAGGGGTAAAGGGAACACTGAAGCTTTCTTT

size: -
V: TRBV3-1/TRBV3-2
D: TRBD2
J: TRBJ2-1
CDR3: CASSQGTSGLSYNEQFF
DNA: TGTGCCAGCAGCCAAGGGACTAGCGGACTCTCCTACAATGAGCAGTTCTTC

size: -
V: TRBV7-9
D: -
J: TRBJ2-3
CDR3: CASCPSSGTDTQYF
DNA: TGTGCCAGCTGCCCCTCTAGCGGCACAGATACGCAGTATTTT

size: -
V: TRBV6-5
D: TRBD1
J: TRBJ1-5
CDR3: CASTKTGPGNQPQHF
DNA: TGTGCCAGCACCAAGACAGGGCCGGGAAATCAGCCCCAGCATTTT

size: -
V: TRBV2
D: -
J: TRBJ1-6
CDR3: CASSETVVNLISPLHF
DNA: TGTGCCAGCAGTGAAACAGTAGTCAATCTAATCTCACCCCTCCACTTT

size: once
V: TRBV3-1/TRBV3-2
D: TRBD2
J: TRBJ2-7
CDR3: CASSRASGSIPYEQYF
DNA: TGTGCCAGCAGCCGGGCTAGCGGGTCTATCCCCTACGAGCAGTACTTC

size: -
V: TRBV27
D: TRBD1
J: TRBJ1-6
CDR3: CASSLSQGTGGNSPLHF
DNA: TGTGCCAGCAGTTTATCGCAGGGTACAGGGGGTAATTCACCCCTCCACTTT

size: -
V: TRBV7-9
D: TRBD2
J: TRBJ2-5
CDR3: CASSPGGDPYQETQYF
DNA: TGTGCCAGCAGCCCTGGGGGGGACCCTTACCAAGAGACCCAGTACTTC

size: -
V: TRBV3-1/TRBV3-2
D: TRBD1
J: TRBJ1-1
CDR3: CASSRTGNTEAFF
DNA: TGTGCCAGCAGCCGGACAGGGAACACTGAAGCTTTCTTT

size: -
V: TRBV4-1
D: TRBD1
J: TRBJ1-5
CDR3: CASSPAETGLGNQPQHF
DNA: TGCGCCAGCAGCCCAGCTGAGACAGGGCTGGGCAATCAGCCCCAGCATTTT

size: -
V: TRBV18
D: -
J: TRBJ1-2
CDR3: CASSPISGGYTF
DNA: TGTGCCAGCTCACCAATTTCCGGTGGCTACACCTTC

size: -
V: TRBV11-2
D: TRBD1
J: TRBJ1-3
CDR3: CASSPGQTTIGNTIYF
DNA: TGTGCCAGCAGCCCGGGACAGACCACAATTGGAAACACCATATATTTT

size: once
V: TRBV9
D: TRBD1
J: TRBJ1-1
CDR3: CASSVAGQGATMNTEAFF
DNA: TGTGCCAGCAGCGTAGCCGGACAGGGGGCTACCATGAACACTGAAGCTTTCTTT

size: -
V: TRBV10-3
D: -
J: TRBJ2-7
CDR3: CAISGLGAYEQYF
DNA: TGTGCCATCAGTGGGCTCGGAGCCTACGAGCAGTACTTC

size: -
V: TRBV28
D: TRBD1
J: TRBJ1-2
CDR3: CASSLDREFYGYTF
DNA: TGTGCCAGCAGTCTAGACAGGGAGTTCTATGGCTACACCTTC

size: -
V: TRBV2
D: TRBD1
J: TRBJ1-6
CDR3: CASRQATGITTSPLHF
DNA: TGTGCCAGCAGACAGGCGACAGGGATTACGACTTCACCCCTCCACTTT

size: few
V: TRBV3-1/TRBV3-2
D: -
J: TRBJ1-6
CDR3: CASSQGQNSPLHF
DNA: TGTGCCAGCAGCCAGGGGCAGAATTCACCCCTCCACTTT

size: few
V: TRBV6-5
D: -
J: TRBJ2-7
CDR3: CASSQGGRNSYEQYF
DNA: TGTGCCAGCAGCCAAGGAGGGAGGAACTCCTACGAGCAGTACTTC

size: -
V: TRBV5-6
D: -
J: TRBJ1-2
CDR3: CASSLGQDRGGYTF
DNA: TGTGCCAGCAGCTTAGGGCAGGATAGGGGAGGCTACACCTTC

size: few
V: TRBV27
D: TRBD1
J: TRBJ1-2
CDR3: CASSRGQGNYGYTF
DNA: TGTGCCAGCAGTCGAGGACAGGGGAACTATGGCTACACCTTC

size: -
V: TRBV16
D: -
J: TRBJ2-1
CDR3: CASSQSASVEQFF
DNA: TGTGCCAGCAGCCAATCGGCCAGCGTGGAGCAGTTCTTC

size: -
V: TRBV18
D: -
J: TRBJ1-2
CDR3: CASSPLENFYGYTF
DNA: TGTGCCAGCTCACCACTGGAGAACTTCTATGGCTACACCTTC

size: -
V: TRBV20-1
D: TRBD2
J: TRBJ2-1
CDR3: CSASPGGGNYNEQFF
DNA: TGCAGTGCTAGTCCGGGCGGGGGGAACTACAATGAGCAGTTCTTC

size: -
V: TRBV10-2
D: TRBD2
J: TRBJ2-7
CDR3: CASRGTSGRYEQYF
DNA: TGCGCCAGCAGGGGGACTAGCGGTCGCTACGAGCAGTACTTC

size: -
V: TRBV12-3/TRBV12-4
D: -
J: TRBJ1-1
CDR3: CASTRQENTEAFF
DNA: TGTGCCAGCACCCGACAGGAGAACACTGAAGCTTTCTTT

size: -
V: TRBV12-3/TRBV12-4
D: -
J: TRBJ2-7
CDR3: CASSPRLRDEQYF
DNA: TGTGCCAGCAGTCCACGTCTGAGGGACGAGCAGTACTTC

size: -
V: TRBV29-1
D: -
J: TRBJ2-7
CDR3: CSVEQNYEQYF
DNA: TGCAGCGTTGAACAGAACTACGAGCAGTACTTC

size: -
V: TRBV5-1
D: TRBD1
J: TRBJ2-1
CDR3: CASRMGQGYEQFF
DNA: TGCGCCAGCAGGATGGGACAGGGTTATGAGCAGTTCTTC

size: -
V: TRBV5-1
D: -
J: TRBJ2-6
CDR3: CASSPQVPGANVLTF
DNA: TGCGCCAGCAGCCCACAAGTACCTGGGGCCAACGTCCTGACTTTC

size: -
V: TRBV5-4
D: -
J: TRBJ1-4
CDR3: CASSPGFREKLFF
DNA: TGTGCCAGCAGCCCCGGGTTTCGGGAAAAACTGTTTTTT

size: -
V: TRBV4-2
D: -
J: TRBJ1-5
CDR3: CASSQDGTPGEPQHF
DNA: TGTGCCAGCAGCCAAGATGGAACCCCAGGGGAGCCCCAGCATTTT

size: once
V: TRBV5-1
D: TRBD2
J: TRBJ2-5
CDR3: CASSLQGTSGDGETQYF
DNA: TGCGCCAGCAGCTTACAGGGGACTAGCGGGGATGGGGAGACCCAGTACTTC

size: few
V: TRBV29-1
D: TRBD1
J: TRBJ2-7
CDR3: CSVEDRGQETYEQYF
DNA: TGCAGCGTTGAAGATAGGGGACAGGAGACCTACGAGCAGTACTTC

size: -
V: TRBV3-1/TRBV3-2
D: TRBD1
J: TRBJ1-6
CDR3: CASSQGDSNSPLHF
DNA: TGTGCCAGCAGCCAAGGGGACAGTAATTCACCCCTCCACTTT

size: -
V: TRBV19
D: -
J: TRBJ2-2
CDR3: CASSIVSNTGELFF
DNA: TGTGCCAGTAGTATCGTTTCGAACACCGGGGAGCTGTTTTTT

size: -
V: TRBV18
D: -
J: TRBJ2-2
CDR3: CASSARAGELFF
DNA: TGTGCCAGCTCGGCGCGGGCCGGGGAGCTGTTTTTT

size: -
V: TRBV5-1
D: -
J: TRBJ1-2
CDR3: CASSEQASNYGYTF
DNA: TGCGCCAGCAGCGAACAGGCATCTAACTATGGCTACACCTTC

size: -
V: TRBV5-1
D: -
J: TRBJ2-7
CDR3: CASSLASDEQYF
DNA: TGCGCCAGCAGCTTGGCCTCGGACGAGCAGTACTTC